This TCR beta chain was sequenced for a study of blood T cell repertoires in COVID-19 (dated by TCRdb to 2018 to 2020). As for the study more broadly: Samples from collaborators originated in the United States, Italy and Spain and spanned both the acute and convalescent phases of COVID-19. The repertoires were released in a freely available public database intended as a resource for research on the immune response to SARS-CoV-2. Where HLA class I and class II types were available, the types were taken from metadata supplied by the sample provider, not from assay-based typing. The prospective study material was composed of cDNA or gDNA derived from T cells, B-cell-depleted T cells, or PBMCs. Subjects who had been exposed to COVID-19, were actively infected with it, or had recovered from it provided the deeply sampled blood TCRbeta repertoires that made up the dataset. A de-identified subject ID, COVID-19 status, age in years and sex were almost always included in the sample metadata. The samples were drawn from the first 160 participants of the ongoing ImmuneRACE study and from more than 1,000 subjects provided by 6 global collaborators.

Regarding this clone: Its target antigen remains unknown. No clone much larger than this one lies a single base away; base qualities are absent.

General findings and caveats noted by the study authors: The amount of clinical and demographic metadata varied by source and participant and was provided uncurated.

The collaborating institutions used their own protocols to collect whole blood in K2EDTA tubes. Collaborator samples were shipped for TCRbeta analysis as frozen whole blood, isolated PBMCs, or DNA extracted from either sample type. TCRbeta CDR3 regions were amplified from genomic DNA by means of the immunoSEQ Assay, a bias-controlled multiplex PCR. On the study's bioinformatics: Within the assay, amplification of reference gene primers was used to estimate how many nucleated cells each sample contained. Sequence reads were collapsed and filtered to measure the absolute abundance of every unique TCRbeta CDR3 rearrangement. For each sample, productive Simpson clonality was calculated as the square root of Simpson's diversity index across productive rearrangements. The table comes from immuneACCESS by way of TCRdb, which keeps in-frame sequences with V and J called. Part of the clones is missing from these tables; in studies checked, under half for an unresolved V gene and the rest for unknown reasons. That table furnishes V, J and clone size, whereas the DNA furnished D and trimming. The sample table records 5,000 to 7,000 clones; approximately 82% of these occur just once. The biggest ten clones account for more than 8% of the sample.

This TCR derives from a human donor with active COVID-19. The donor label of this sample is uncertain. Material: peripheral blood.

Here is the DNA: TGTGCCAGCAGGGAGGGGGCGCATGACACCGGGGAGCTGTTTTTT. Its translation reads: CASREGAHDTGELFF. The chain joins TRBV28 to TRBJ2-2; 7 matching bases give a weak D call of TRBD1. In the germline V gene, CDR1 corresponds to MDHEN and CDR2 to SYDVKM. V lost 6 bases and J lost 3 bases; the stretch between them is 14 bases long. Spanning cysteine to phenylalanine, the CDR3 consists of 15 amino acids. Only the CDR3 DNA stays, 45 bases, in frame from base 1.